What follows is one T cell receptor beta chain and its context. The method was immunoSEQ multiplex PCR; TCRdb's version includes in-frame clones alone and lacks a portion of them. The sample yields about 73,000 clones, approximately 94% seen once. The CDR3 contains 17 residues. Trimming stripped 3 bases from V and 0 bases from J, with 18 bases between. Germline CDR1 is LNHDA and CDR2 is SQIVND (reference sequence). The sample belongs to a study of control samples from healthy donors and cancer patients. Sequenced: blood. V and J are TRBV19 and TRBJ2-7; unclear D gene. This sequence was found in a middle-aged woman in good health. The CDR3 nucleotides are TGTGCCAGTAGTATTCGTTTTGTGGAACTTGTCTCCTACGAGCAGTACTTC. Its protein is CASSIRFVELVSYEQYF.